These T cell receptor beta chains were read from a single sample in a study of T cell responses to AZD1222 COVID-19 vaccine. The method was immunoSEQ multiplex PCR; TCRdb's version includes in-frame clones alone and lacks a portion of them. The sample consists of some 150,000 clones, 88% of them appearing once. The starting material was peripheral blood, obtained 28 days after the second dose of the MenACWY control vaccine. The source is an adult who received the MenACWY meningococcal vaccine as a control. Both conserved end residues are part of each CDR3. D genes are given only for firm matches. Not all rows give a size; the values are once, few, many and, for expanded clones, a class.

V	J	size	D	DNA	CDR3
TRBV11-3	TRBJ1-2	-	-	TGTGCCAGCAGCTTAGGAGGGGATGGCTACACCTTC	CASSLGGDGYTF
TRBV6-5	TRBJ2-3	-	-	TGTGCCAGCAGTCCAGAAACCAGGGGGGCAGATACGCAGTATTTT	CASSPETRGADTQYF
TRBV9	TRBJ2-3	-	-	TGTGCCAGCAGCGTAGCTACTCGACAGGCGAGCACAGATACGCAGTATTTT	CASSVATRQASTDTQYF
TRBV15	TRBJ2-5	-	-	TGTGCCACCAGCAGAACCTCGAATTCCCAAGAGACCCAGTACTTC	CATSRTSNSQETQYF
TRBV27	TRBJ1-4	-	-	TGTGCCAGCAGTTTAAGGAGGAATGAAAAACTGTTTTTT	CASSLRRNEKLFF
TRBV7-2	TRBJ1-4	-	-	TGTGCCAGCAGCTTATACGCAGGGCCCACAACTAATGAAAAACTGTTTTTT	CASSLYAGPTTNEKLFF
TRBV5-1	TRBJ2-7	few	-	TGCGCCAGCAGCGACTCCTACGAGCAGTACTTC	CASSDSYEQYF
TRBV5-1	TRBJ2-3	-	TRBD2	TGCGCCAGCCAAACTAGCGGGGGGATCTCCGATACGCAGTATTTT	CASQTSGGISDTQYF
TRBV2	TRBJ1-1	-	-	TGTGCCAGCAGTATGGACACTGAAGCTTTCTTT	CASSMDTEAFF
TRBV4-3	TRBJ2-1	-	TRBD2	TGCGCCAGCAGCCAAGAAGCGGGGGGCCTATACAATGAGCAGTTCTTC	CASSQEAGGLYNEQFF
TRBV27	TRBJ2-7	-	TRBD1	TGTGCCAGCAGTTTAGCCGGCCGGGACAGCTCCTACGAGCAGTACTTC	CASSLAGRDSSYEQYF
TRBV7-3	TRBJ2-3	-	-	TGTGCCAGCAGTCTGAGACTAGCAGATACGCAGTATTTT	CASSLRLADTQYF
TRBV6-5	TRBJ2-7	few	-	TGTGCCAGCACCCGCCTAGCGAGCTCCTACGAGCAGTACTTC	CASTRLASSYEQYF
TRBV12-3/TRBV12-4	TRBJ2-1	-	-	TGTGCCAGCAGTTCCCTTATCGATGAGCAGTTCTTC	CASSSLIDEQFF
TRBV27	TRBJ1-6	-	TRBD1	TGTGCCAGCAGTTCCCAGACAGGGGGGACTTCACCCCTCCACTTT	CASSSQTGGTSPLHF
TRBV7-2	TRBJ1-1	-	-	TGTGCCAGCAGTTTCGTTCCACAGGGACTGAACACTGAAGCTTTCTTT	CASSFVPQGLNTEAFF
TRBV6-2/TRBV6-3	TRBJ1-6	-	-	TGTGCCAGCAGTTTTGAGGGATTCTCACCCCTCCACTTT	CASSFEGFSPLHF
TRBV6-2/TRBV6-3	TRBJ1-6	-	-	TGTGCCAGCAGTGACTCCCAGGGCCACTCACCCCTCCACTTT	CASSDSQGHSPLHF
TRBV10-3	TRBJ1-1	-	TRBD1	TGTGCCATCAGTGAGGCAGGGGGTCCGGAAGCTTTCTTT	CAISEAGGPEAFF
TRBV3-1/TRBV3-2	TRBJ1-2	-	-	TGTGCCAGCAGCCAATGGGAGTCCAACTATGGCTACACCTTC	CASSQWESNYGYTF
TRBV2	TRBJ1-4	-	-	TGTGCCAGCAACGCGAGGGAACCCTCGGGCAAACTGTTTTTT	CASNAREPSGKLFF
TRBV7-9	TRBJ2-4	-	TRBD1	TGTGCCAGCAGCCTGGCCGACAGGGCAAACATTCAGTACTTC	CASSLADRANIQYF
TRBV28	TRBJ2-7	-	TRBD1	TGTGCCAGCAGTGCCTGGACAGGGGCAAGAGAGCAGTACTTC	CASSAWTGAREQYF
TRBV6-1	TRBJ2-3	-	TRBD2	TGTGCCAGCAGTGAAGTATCCAGCGGGGGGAAAGATACGCAGTATTTT	CASSEVSSGGKDTQYF
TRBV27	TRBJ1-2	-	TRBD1	TGTGCCAGCAGTTTAAGACAGGGGAGCGGCTACACCTTC	CASSLRQGSGYTF
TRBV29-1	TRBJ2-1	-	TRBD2	TGCAGCGTTGGACGACTAGCGGGTGGGGAGCAGTTCTTC	CSVGRLAGGEQFF
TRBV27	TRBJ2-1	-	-	TGTGCCAGCAGTTTATCAGGTGGGAGTGTAAATGAGCAGTTCTTC	CASSLSGGSVNEQFF
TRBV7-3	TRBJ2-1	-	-	TGTGCCAGCAGCTCGGGGGTTGGCAATGAGCAGTTCTTC	CASSSGVGNEQFF
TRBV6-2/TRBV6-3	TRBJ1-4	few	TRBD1	TGTGCCAGCAGTTACTCGGGACAGGGTCATGAAAAACTGTTTTTT	CASSYSGQGHEKLFF
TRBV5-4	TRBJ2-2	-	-	TGTGCCAGCAGTCTTCCGGGACAGAACACCGGGGAGCTGTTTTTT	CASSLPGQNTGELFF
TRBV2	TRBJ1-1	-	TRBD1	TGTGCCAGCAGTGAAGACCTCGGGACAGCTAAGGCAGAAGCTTTCTTT	CASSEDLGTAKAEAFF
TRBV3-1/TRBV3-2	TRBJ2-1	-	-	TGTGCCAGCAGCCAAGGCCCCTACAATGAGCAGTTCTTC	CASSQGPYNEQFF
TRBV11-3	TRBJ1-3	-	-	TGTGCCAGCAGCAGACACGATGGAAACACCATATATTTT	CASSRHDGNTIYF
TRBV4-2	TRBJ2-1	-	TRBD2	TGTGCCAGCAGCCAAGATCCCGCTAGCGGGGGGGCAAATGAGCAGTTCTTC	CASSQDPASGGANEQFF
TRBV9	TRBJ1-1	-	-	TGTGCCAGCAGCGTAGTCCCGGGAGGTTTAGTGGCTTTCTTT	CASSVVPGGLVAFF
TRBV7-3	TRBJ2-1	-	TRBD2	TGTGCCAGCAGCTTCGCTACTAGCGACGAACAGTTCTTC	CASSFATSDEQFF
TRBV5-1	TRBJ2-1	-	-	TGCGCCAGCAGCTTTGAACTGTACAATGAGCAGTTCTTC	CASSFELYNEQFF
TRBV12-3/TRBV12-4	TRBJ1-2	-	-	TGTGCCAGCAGTCCCCAGGAGACCTATGGCTACACCTTC	CASSPQETYGYTF
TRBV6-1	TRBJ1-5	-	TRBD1	TGTGCCAGCAGTGAAAGGGGGCTGGGCAATCAGCCCCAGCATTTT	CASSERGLGNQPQHF
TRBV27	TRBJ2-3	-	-	TGTGCCAGCAGTTCGACCAACACAGATACGCAGTATTTT	CASSSTNTDTQYF
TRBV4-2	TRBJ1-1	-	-	TGTGCCAGCAGCCGAGGGAACACTGAAGCTTTCTTT	CASSRGNTEAFF
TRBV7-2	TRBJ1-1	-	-	TGTGCCAGCAGCTACCTACCCGGGACTGAAGCTTTCTTT	CASSYLPGTEAFF
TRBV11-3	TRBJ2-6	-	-	TGTGCCAGCCGGAACTCTGGGGCCAACGTCCTGACTTTC	CASRNSGANVLTF
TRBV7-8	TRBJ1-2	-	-	TGTGCCAGCAGCTTAGCGTTGGGAGGCTACACCTTC	CASSLALGGYTF
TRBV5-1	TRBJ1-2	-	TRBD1	TGCGCCAGCAGCCCGGGACAGGGTAACTATGGCTACACCTTC	CASSPGQGNYGYTF
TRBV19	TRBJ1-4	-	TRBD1	TGTGCCAGTAGTCACCGTACAGGGGAGGAAAAACTGTTTTTT	CASSHRTGEEKLFF
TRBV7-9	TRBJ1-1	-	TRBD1	TGTGCCAGCAGCTTTGGGGACAGGGCTAACACTGAAGCTTTCTTT	CASSFGDRANTEAFF
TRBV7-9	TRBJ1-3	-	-	TGTGCCAGCACCAGGATTCACTCTGGAAACACCATATATTTT	CASTRIHSGNTIYF
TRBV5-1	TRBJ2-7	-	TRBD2	TGCGCCAGCAGACTCAGCGGGAGGGCCCACGAGCAGTACTTC	CASRLSGRAHEQYF
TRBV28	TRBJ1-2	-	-	TGTGCCAGCAGTCTGGACAAGACCTATGGCTACACCTTC	CASSLDKTYGYTF
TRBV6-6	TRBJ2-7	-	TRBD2	TGTGCCACCGCCGGGGCGGGAGCTCCCTACGAGCAGTACTTC	CATAGAGAPYEQYF
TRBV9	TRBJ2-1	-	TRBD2	TGTGCCAGCAGCGTAACCGGACTAGCGGGCAGGAATGAGCAGTTCTTC	CASSVTGLAGRNEQFF
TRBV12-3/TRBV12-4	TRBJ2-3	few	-	TGTGCCAGCAACAGGGAAGGTACGCAGTATTTT	CASNREGTQYF
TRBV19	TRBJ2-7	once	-	TGTGCCAGTAGCAAAAGGGGGAGCCGAAACTACGAGCAGTACTTC	CASSKRGSRNYEQYF
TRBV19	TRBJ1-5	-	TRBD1	TGTGCCAGTCTGGACAGGGGTTATAGCAATCAGCCCCAGCATTTT	CASLDRGYSNQPQHF